Listed below are T cell receptor beta chains from one sample, sequenced in a study of cytomegalovirus exposure and HLA in healthy donors. Repertoires were generated with immunoSEQ multiplex PCR, while TCRdb's copy carries only in-frame clones and drops some. The table lists some 260,000 clones, 80% to 95% of them singletons. The sample was PBMCs. The receptors shown here come from a woman in her thirties in good health and CMV-seronegative. CDR3s include the opening cysteine and the closing phenylalanine or tryptophan. D genes are given only for firm matches. Clone size is given for some rows only: seen once, a few or many times, or a class if the clone is expanded.

clone size	V gene	CDR3 length	J gene	D gene	CDR3 protein	CDR3 DNA
NA	TRBV7-2	13	TRBJ2-7	NA	CASSSQGSIEQYF	TGTGCCAGCAGCTCGCAGGGGTCCATCGAGCAGTACTTC
NA	TRBV4-3	13	TRBJ1-3	TRBD1	CASSTGAGNTIYF	TGCGCCAGCAGTACAGGGGCTGGAAACACCATATATTTT
NA	TRBV6-1	15	TRBJ2-2	NA	CASSESGLATGELFF	TGTGCCAGCAGTGAATCGGGGCTGGCCACCGGGGAGCTGTTTTTT
NA	TRBV11-2	14	TRBJ2-1	NA	CASSPSGSYNEQFF	TGTGCCAGCAGCCCCAGCGGGTCCTACAATGAGCAGTTCTTC
NA	TRBV6-6	16	TRBJ2-7	NA	CASSPTGDGGRYEQYF	TGTGCCAGCAGCCCAACAGGGGACGGGGGTCGCTACGAGCAGTACTTC
NA	TRBV28	15	TRBJ2-7	TRBD1	CASGLAGTASYEQYF	TGTGCCAGCGGGTTGGCCGGGACAGCTTCCTACGAGCAGTACTTC
once	TRBV2	14	TRBJ2-7	TRBD1	CASSVDRGPYEQYF	TGTGCCAGCAGTGTCGACAGGGGCCCCTACGAGCAGTACTTC
NA	TRBV9	17	TRBJ2-1	NA	CASSVRSGSGSDNEQFF	TGTGCCAGCAGCGTTCGTTCAGGGAGCGGATCGGACAATGAGCAGTTCTTC
NA	TRBV29-1	15	TRBJ2-3	NA	CSVELEATSTDTQYF	TGCAGCGTTGAACTCGAGGCCACTAGCACAGATACGCAGTATTTT
NA	TRBV5-6	15	TRBJ1-2	NA	CASTLDRGSLYGYTF	TGTGCCAGCACCCTGGATAGGGGCTCCCTCTATGGCTACACCTTC
NA	TRBV19	15	TRBJ1-1	TRBD1	CASSARQGSNTEAFF	TGTGCCAGTAGTGCGCGACAGGGTTCGAACACTGAAGCTTTCTTT
NA	TRBV7-8	14	TRBJ2-5	NA	CASSFSTGLETQYF	TGTGCCAGCAGCTTTTCCACAGGGCTCGAGACCCAGTACTTC
NA	TRBV27	13	TRBJ2-5	NA	CASSWAGQETQYF	TGTGCCAGCAGTTGGGCAGGGCAGGAGACCCAGTACTTC
NA	TRBV9	14	TRBJ2-7	TRBD2	CASSPTSSAYEQYF	TGTGCCAGCAGTCCGACTAGCTCGGCCTACGAGCAGTACTTC
NA	TRBV6-4	14	TRBJ2-2	NA	CASSVAGYTGELFF	TGTGCCAGCAGTGTTGCGGGCTACACCGGGGAGCTGTTTTTT
NA	TRBV11-3	15	TRBJ2-5	NA	CASSLAGGSLETQYF	TGTGCCAGCAGCTTGGCAGGAGGAAGTTTGGAGACCCAGTACTTC
NA	TRBV2	18	TRBJ1-4	TRBD1	CASRGQAGDSATNEKLFF	TGTGCCAGCAGGGGACAGGCCGGAGATTCGGCAACTAATGAAAAACTGTTTTTT
NA	TRBV29-1	16	TRBJ2-1	TRBD2	CSVDGTSGIDYNEQFF	TGCAGCGTTGATGGGACTAGCGGGATAGATTACAATGAGCAGTTCTTC
NA	TRBV6-5	14	TRBJ2-2	NA	CASSASANTGELFF	TGTGCCAGCAGTGCTAGCGCGAACACCGGGGAGCTGTTTTTT
NA	TRBV4-1	16	TRBJ1-2	TRBD1	CASSQDSGQVFYGYTF	TGCGCCAGCAGCCAAGACTCGGGACAGGTATTCTATGGCTACACCTTC
NA	TRBV9	13	TRBJ2-5	NA	CASSVAGGETQYF	TGTGCCAGCAGCGTAGCCGGCGGAGAGACCCAGTACTTC
once	TRBV19	12	TRBJ1-2	NA	CASGPASMGYTF	TGTGCCAGTGGCCCGGCCAGTATGGGCTACACCTTC
NA	TRBV7-9	15	TRBJ2-3	TRBD2	CASSLLAGGVDTQYF	TGTGCCAGCAGCTTACTAGCGGGAGGCGTAGATACGCAGTATTTT
once	TRBV10-3	15	TRBJ2-1	TRBD1	CAIMTGTGGYNEQFF	TGTGCCATCATGACCGGGACAGGGGGCTACAATGAGCAGTTCTTC
NA	TRBV9	16	TRBJ2-7	NA	CASSVDGSGPAYEQYF	TGTGCCAGCAGCGTAGATGGCTCGGGACCCGCCTACGAGCAGTACTTC
once	TRBV10-3	14	TRBJ2-7	NA	CAISEIDSGGEQYF	TGTGCCATCAGTGAAATTGACTCCGGAGGCGAGCAGTACTTC
NA	TRBV6-4	13	TRBJ2-2	NA	CASSATVTGELFF	TGTGCCAGCAGTGCGACCGTTACTGGGGAGCTGTTTTTT